Below, 16 T cell receptor beta chains from the same sample are listed, as sequenced in a study of Tregs in tolerant kidney transplant recipients. Profiling relied on immunoSEQ multiplex PCR, and the TCRdb table lists in-frame clones only, not all of them. The table includes 20,000 to 25,000 clones, over 70% detected once. Related graft donors supplied nonmyeloablative bone marrow transplants, and mixed chimerism was transient. Material: CD8+ T cells from blood (PBMCs), obtained 6 months after the transplant. Every receptor here comes from a human patient who received a combined kidney and bone marrow transplant. A share of the T cells may be of graft donor origin.

This clone was counted only a few times. The CDR3 coding sequence is TGTGCCAGCAGCAGTCTAGCGGGAGACACAGATACGCAGTATTTT. Its translation is CASSSLAGDTDTQYF. This rearrangement joins TRBV9 to TRBJ2-3, with 10 positions matching TRBD2. Germline V lookup: CDR1 SGDLS, CDR2 YYNGEE. Germline trimming cut 4 bases from V and 2 bases from J; bases unmatched to any gene: 4. The CDR3 is made up of 15 amino acids. Full variable domain (outside the CDR3, taken from reference TRBV9 and TRBJ2-3): DSGVTQTPKHLITATGQRVTLRCSPRSGDLSVYWYQQSLDQGLQFLIQYYNGEERAKGNILERFSAQQFPDLHSELNLSSLELGDSALYFCASSSLAGDTDTQYFGPGTRLTVL.

V and J are TRBV28 and TRBJ1-2; D is perhaps TRBD1 (6 bases). Germline CDR1 and CDR2: MDHEN and SYDVKM. The CDR3 has 14 amino acids. V lost 3 bases, J lost 4 bases, and 12 bases lay in between. Here the CDR3 reads CASSFPGGGYGYTF. The CDR3 DNA reads TGTGCCAGCAGTTTCCCGGGGGGCGGCTATGGCTACACCTTC.

This chain uses TRBV7-9 with TRBJ2-7; a weak D match, TRBD1 (6 bases). This CDR3 has 14 residues. CDR1 and CDR2 from the germline V gene are SEHNR and FQNEAQ (reference sequence). V was shortened by 5 bases and J by 2 bases, with 13 bases between the two germline ends. CDR3 amino acids: CASSPIGQPYEQYF. Here the CDR3 DNA reads TGTGCCAGCAGCCCCATAGGACAGCCCTACGAGCAGTACTTC.

The chain employs TRBV13 and TRBJ1-2; D uncertain. V lost 1 base and J 4 bases, leaving 10 bases between the germline ends. This CDR3 region has 14 residues. Looked up from germline, CDR1 is PRHDT and CDR2 is FYEKMQ (reference sequence). The CDR3 DNA is TGTGCCAGCAGCTTAGAGCGGGGAAGCTATGGCTACACCTTC. Translating gives CASSLERGSYGYTF. Drawing the rest from reference TRBV13 and TRBJ1-2, the complete variable domain is AAGVIQSPRHLIKEKRETATLKCYPIPRHDTVYWYQQGPGQDPQFLISFYEKMQSDKGSIPDRFSAQQFSDYHSELNMSSLELGDSALYFCASSLERGSYGYTFGSGTRLTVV.

The chain links TRBV18 to TRBJ2-1; TRBD2 matches 7 bases. CDR3 length: 18 amino acids. Germline V gene sequence: CDR1 KGHSH, CDR2 LQKENI. V was clipped by 3 bases and J by 2 bases; unmatched bases: 13. CDR3 protein: CASSPLAGANLPYNEQFF. CDR3 bases: TGTGCCAGCTCACCCCTGGCGGGAGCCAACCTCCCCTACAATGAGCAGTTCTTC.

J is TRBJ2-5 and V is TRBV29-1; TRBD1 is a possible D gene (5 bases). CDR1 and CDR2 (germline): SQVTM, ANQGSEA. Trimming took off 8 bases at V and 5 bases at J, with 18 bases between the two ends. This CDR3 comprises 13 residues. The CDR3 sequence: CSISWTPRETQYF. Written as DNA, the CDR3 is TGCAGCATATCTTGGACACCACGGGAGACCCAGTACTTC.

The gene calls are TRBV27 and TRBJ2-1, with TRBD2 matching 8 bases. Looked up from germline, CDR1 is MNHEY and CDR2 is SMNVEV (reference sequence). The trim removed 5 bases at V and 1 base at J, leaving 4 bases unmatched. This CDR3 region has 15 residues. CDR3 sequence: CASSIGLASYNEQFF. In DNA, the CDR3 is TGTGCCAGCAGTATCGGACTAGCATCCTACAATGAGCAGTTCTTC.

This chain joins TRBV9 and TRBJ2-7; 11 nucleotides match TRBD1. This CDR3 has 15 amino acids. The germline CDR1 and CDR2 sequences are SGDLS and YYNGEE. V trimming: 3 bases; J trimming: 3 bases; junction bases outside the gene matches: 5. The CDR3 spells CASSEGQGVSYEQYF. DNA for the CDR3: TGTGCCAGCAGCGAGGGACAGGGGGTAAGCTACGAGCAGTACTTC.

This chain uses TRBV9 with TRBJ2-1; TRBD2 is a possible D gene (6 bases). Germline assignment: CDR1 SGDLS and CDR2 YYNGEE. The CDR3 is 14 residues long. V was shortened by 2 bases and J by 4 bases, with 10 bases between the two germline ends. In DNA, the CDR3 is TGTGCCAGCAGCGTCTTCGGGGGATACAATGAGCAGTTCTTC. Translation: CASSVFGGYNEQFF.

This chain uses TRBV19 with TRBJ2-2; D gene unclear. V was shortened by 3 bases and J by 5 bases, with 7 bases between the two germline ends. The germline V gene has CDR1 LNHDA and CDR2 SQIVND (reference sequence). The CDR3 has 13 amino acids. The CDR3 sequence is CASSILVTGELFF. The CDR3 bases are TGTGCCAGTAGTATCCTTGTGACCGGGGAGCTGTTTTTT.

The chain employs TRBV30 and TRBJ2-7, with a tentative D call TRBD1 (6 bases). CDR3 length: 13 amino acids. The germline V and J ends were trimmed by 3 bases and 3 bases, with 12 bases remaining between them. CDR1 is GTSNPN, CDR2 SVGIG, per germline (reference sequence). The CDR3 here is CAWSAGVSYEQYF. The CDR3 region has the DNA TGTGCCTGGAGCGCAGGGGTTAGCTACGAGCAGTACTTC.

The gene calls are TRBV23-1 and TRBJ1-4, with 9 bases fitting TRBD1. TRBV23-1 is sorted into the ORF group, with uncertain function. The CDR3 contains 14 residues. V gave up 6 bases and J gave up 4 bases; unmatched junction bases: 3. The CDR3 DNA is TGCGCCAGCAGGCCGGACAGGGGTAATGAAAAACTGTTTTTT. Translating it yields CASRPDRGNEKLFF.

The chain joins TRBV7-6 to TRBJ2-6; D is possibly TRBD1 (6 bases). Trimming left V 5 bases short and J 0 bases short, with 17 bases between. CDR3 length equals 18 residues. Germline CDR1 and CDR2: SGHVS and FNYEAQ. Written as DNA, the CDR3 is TGTGCCAGCAGCCCAGAACCGGGACAACCCTCTGGGGCCAACGTCCTGACTTTC. Its protein is CASSPEPGQPSGANVLTF.

This clone was counted once. This rearrangement joins TRBV28 to TRBJ2-1; perhaps TRBD2 as D (7 bases). The germline gives CDR1 MDHEN, CDR2 SYDVKM. Trimming pared 7 bases from V and 9 bases from J, leaving 16 bases between. This CDR3 has 13 residues. In nucleotides, the CDR3 is TGTGCCAGCAAGTGGGCGGGGGCCGCTGAGCAGTTCTTC. Residues: CASKWAGAAEQFF.

The chain couples TRBV2 to TRBJ2-1; TRBD2 matches at 10 bases. CDR1 is SNHLY, CDR2 FYNNEI, per germline. This CDR3 is 15 amino acids long. V shed 3 bases, J shed 9 bases, and the junction held 8 bases outside the gene matches. CDR3: CASSEYLAGVSEQFF. CDR3 sequence (DNA): TGTGCCAGCAGTGAGTATCTAGCGGGAGTTTCTGAGCAGTTCTTC.

This clone has only a few counts. One end of the junction does not line up with germline, which may come from a read error. The V gene is TRBV4-1, the J gene TRBJ2-3; 8 nucleotides line up with TRBD2. From germline, CDR1 is MGHRA and CDR2 YSYEKL. This CDR3 comprises 14 residues. The CDR3 here is CATSGTRYTDTQYF. CDR3 nucleotides: TGTGCCACCTCCGGGACTAGATACACAGATACGCAGTATTTT.